These 32 T cell receptor beta chains were sequenced from one sample in a study of T cell changes during pregnancy in multiple sclerosis. The method was immunoSEQ multiplex PCR; TCRdb's version includes in-frame clones alone and lacks a portion of them. The repertoire includes around 80,000 clones, about 95% of them detected once, and roughly 1.2% sits in the top ten. This specimen was peripheral blood, taken in the second trimester of pregnancy. Receptors originate from a female donor with multiple sclerosis, enrolled in a pregnancy study.

This chain uses TRBV27 with TRBJ2-1, with 11 nucleotides matching TRBD2. The CDR3 runs 14 residues. Germline V gives CDR1 MNHEY, CDR2 SMNVEV (reference sequence). The J segment lost 6 bases and the V segment lost 4 bases, leaving 2 bases of the junction unmatched. DNA of the CDR3: TGTGCCAGCAGTTCTAGCGGGAGGCGCAATGAGCAGTTCTTC. It encodes CASSSSGRRNEQFF.

This chain links TRBV7-8 with TRBJ1-2; D possibly corresponds to TRBD1 (6 bases). The CDR3 covers 14 residues. Trimming took off 5 bases at V and 7 bases at J, with 17 bases between the two ends. The germline gives CDR1 SGHVS, CDR2 FQNEAQ. CDR3 bases: TGTGCCAGCAGCGAAAGCACAGGGAATGGTGGCTACACCTTC. It codes for CASSESTGNGGYTF.

This clone appeared a single time. The gene calls are TRBV27 and TRBJ2-1; TRBD2 might be the D (6 bases). CDR1 is MNHEY and CDR2 is SMNVEV in the germline V gene (reference sequence). This CDR3 contains 13 residues. V lost 3 bases and J lost 12, with 15 bases in between. The CDR3 is CASSLEGPSGQFF. In DNA form, the CDR3 reads TGTGCCAGCAGTTTGGAGGGGCCCTCAGGGCAGTTCTTC.

This clone was counted once. The chain employs TRBV11-2 and TRBJ2-5; tentative D call: TRBD1 (6 bases). Germline values: CDR1 SGHAT, CDR2 FQNNGV. V lost 1 base to trimming and J lost 1 base, with 13 bases between them. The CDR3 sequence is 16 residues long. CDR3 sequence (DNA): TGTGCCAGCAGCTTAGGGGTCCACAGGGCCCAAGAGACCCAGTACTTC. Amino acid sequence: CASSLGVHRAQETQYF. Full variable domain (outside the CDR3, taken from reference TRBV11-2 and TRBJ2-5): EAGVAQSPRYKIIEKRQSVAFWCNPISGHATLYWYQQILGQGPKLLIQFQNNGVVDDSQLPKDRFSAERLKGVDSTLKIQPAKLEDSAVYLCASSLGVHRAQETQYFGPGTRLLVL.

CDR3 nucleotides: TGTGCCTGGAGCGGACAGGGTGACATTCAGTACTTC. It is translated as CAWSGQGDIQYF. The chain joins TRBV30 to TRBJ2-4; 8 bases match TRBD1. The CDR3 is 12 amino acids. Germline lookup yields CDR1 GTSNPN and CDR2 SVGIG (reference sequence). Trimming took 3 bases from V and 8 from J; bases not matched to a gene: 3.

The rearrangement uses TRBV20-1 and TRBJ2-5; D is ambiguous. With 6 bases removed from V and 5 bases from J, the gap between germline ends came to 7 bases. Germline CDR1 and CDR2: DFQATT and SNEGSKA (reference sequence). This CDR3 spans 10 amino acids. The CDR3 sequence: CSATYETQYF. The DNA for the CDR3 is TGCAGTGCCACCTACGAGACCCAGTACTTC.

The chain employs TRBV19 and TRBJ2-3; no definite D call. In germline, CDR1 is LNHDA, CDR2 SQIVND (reference sequence). V was trimmed by 7 bases and J by 0 bases, leaving 11 bases between them. The CDR3 consists of 14 residues. The CDR3 loop reads CASKVAVSTDTQYF. CDR3 DNA sequence: TGTGCCAGTAAAGTAGCCGTAAGCACAGATACGCAGTATTTT. The whole variable domain, filled in from reference TRBV19 and TRBJ2-3, reads DGGITQSPKYLFRKEGQNVTLSCEQNLNHDAMYWYRQDPGQGLRLIYYSQIVNDFQKGDIAEGYSVSREKKESFPLTVTSAQKNPTAFYLCASKVAVSTDTQYFGPGTRLTVL.

V is TRBV5-1 and J is TRBJ2-5; 10 bases are a match to TRBD1. Germline V gene lookup returns CDR1 SGHRS and CDR2 YFSETQ. This CDR3 region has 16 residues. With V trimmed by 5 bases and J by 4 bases, 11 bases remained unmatched. The CDR3 here is CASSHSTGTGVETQYF. As DNA, the CDR3 is TGCGCCAGCAGTCACTCTACCGGGACAGGGGTAGAGACCCAGTACTTC. Combining the CDR3 with reference TRBV5-1 and TRBJ2-5 gives the whole variable domain KAGVTQTPRYLIKTRGQQVTLSCSPISGHRSVSWYQQTPGQGLQFLFEYFSETQRNKGNFPGRFSGRQFSNSRSEMNVSTLELGDSALYLCASSHSTGTGVETQYFGPGTRLLVL.

The rearrangement uses TRBV5-1 and TRBJ1-4; possibly TRBD1 for D (5 bases). Germline loops: CDR1 SGHRS, CDR2 YFSETQ. CDR3 length: 14 amino acids. V lost 4 bases and J lost 3, with 10 bases in between. The chain's CDR3 is CASSQTDPNEKLFF. The CDR3 DNA sequence: TGCGCCAGCAGCCAGACAGACCCTAATGAAAAACTGTTTTTT.

This chain links TRBV11-3 with TRBJ2-1, with a possible D match to TRBD2 (6 bases). Per germline, CDR1 SGHNT and CDR2 YENEEA. V was shortened by 5 bases and J by 1 base, with 9 bases between the two germline ends. The CDR3 length is 14 residues. The CDR3 spells CASSGRESYNEQFF. The DNA of the CDR3 is TGTGCCAGCAGCGGCCGGGAGTCCTACAATGAGCAGTTCTTC.

The rearrangement uses TRBV29-1 and TRBJ2-5; D may be TRBD1 (6 bases). V shed 7 bases and J shed 4 bases, with 16 bases lying between them. Germline V gene data show CDR1 as SQVTM and CDR2 as ANQGSEA. The CDR3 covers 13 residues. The CDR3 sequence: CSAKAGVGETQYF. As DNA, the CDR3 is TGCAGCGCTAAGGCAGGGGTTGGAGAGACCCAGTACTTC. The variable domain in full, with the rest retrieved from reference TRBV29-1 and TRBJ2-5, is SAVISQKPSRDICQRGTSLTIQCQVDSQVTMMFWYRQQPGQSLTLIATANQGSEATYESGFVIDKFPISRPNLTFSTLTVSNMSPEDSSIYLCSAKAGVGETQYFGPGTRLLVL.

This clone occurred once. The genes are TRBV28 and TRBJ1-1; the D gene is possibly TRBD1 (5 bases). The CDR3 is made up of 16 amino acids. From germline, CDR1 is MDHEN and CDR2 SYDVKM. Trimming cost V 2 bases and J 6 bases, with 19 bases left between them. The CDR3, as DNA: TGTGCCAGCAGTTTAACAGGCACCTCCCAACGGGCTGAAGCTTTCTTT. Translating gives CASSLTGTSQRAEAFF.

The chain recombines TRBV18 with TRBJ2-7, with 11 bases lining up with TRBD1. Per germline, CDR1 KGHSH and CDR2 LQKENI. With V trimmed by 7 bases and J by 4 bases, 9 bases remained unmatched. The CDR3 runs 15 residues. The CDR3 DNA is TGTGCCAGCTTTGAGTTAGGGGACAGGGGGTACGAGCAGTACTTC. Protein product: CASFELGDRGYEQYF.

The chain links TRBV27 to TRBJ2-3; 8 bases align to TRBD1. The CDR3 totals 16 residues. Germline V gene sequence: CDR1 MNHEY, CDR2 SMNVEV (reference sequence). J gave up 3 bases and V 6 bases, and 11 bases lay outside the gene matches. Here the CDR3 DNA reads TGTGCCAGCAGCCGCGGCCCAGGGGGCGGAACAGATACGCAGTATTTT. Encoded protein: CASSRGPGGGTDTQYF.

The V call is TRBV28, the J call TRBJ2-3, with 8 bases aligning to TRBD1. Germline V gives CDR1 MDHEN, CDR2 SYDVKM. Unmatched junction bases numbered 11, after V lost 7 bases and J lost 5 bases. The length of the CDR3 is 15 residues. CDR3 DNA sequence: TGTGCCAGCACCCGGACAGGGTTGTATGGAGATACGCAGTATTTT. This codes for CASTRTGLYGDTQYF.

This chain uses TRBV6-8 with TRBJ2-7; TRBD1 aligns across 9 bases. Per germline, CDR1 MNHGY and CDR2 SAAAGT. The J segment lost 4 bases and the V segment lost 2 bases, leaving 9 bases of the junction unmatched. The length of the CDR3 is 16 residues. Written as DNA, the CDR3 is TGTGCCAGCAGTTACCCCCCCGGGACAGGGACTTACGAGCAGTACTTC. This sequence encodes CASSYPPGTGTYEQYF.

In DNA, the CDR3 is TGCAGCGTTGAGATCAGGGGAGCGGGAGGGCTCATGAATGAGCAGTTCTTC. It is translated as CSVEIRGAGGLMNEQFF. This chain connects TRBV29-1 to TRBJ2-1, with 10 bases lining up with TRBD2. V gave up 3 bases and J gave up 7 bases; unmatched junction bases: 15. Germline V gene sequence: CDR1 SQVTM, CDR2 ANQGSEA. CDR3 length equals 17 residues.

Only one count was recorded for this clone. This sequence joins TRBV11-2 and TRBJ2-1; 15 positions match TRBD2. CDR3 length: 17 amino acids. V shed 5 bases, J shed 7 bases, and the junction held 9 bases outside the gene matches. Germline V CDR1 and CDR2: SGHAT, FQNNGV. The CDR3 DNA follows: TGTGCCAGCAGCCTCCGGACTAGCGGGAGGGCTAAGAATGAGCAGTTCTTC. Translating it yields CASSLRTSGRAKNEQFF.

The CDR3 is CASSKQGGYTEAFF. The CDR3 coding sequence is TGTGCCAGTAGTAAACAGGGGGGGTATACTGAAGCTTTCTTT. This chain joins TRBV19 and TRBJ1-1, with 8 bases identical to TRBD1. Germline CDR1 reads LNHDA; CDR2 reads SQIVND (reference sequence). The CDR3 sequence is 14 residues long. V shed 4 bases and J 5 bases; nucleotides not matched to a gene: 6. The full variable domain, with the rest looked up from reference TRBV19 and TRBJ1-1, is DGGITQSPKYLFRKEGQNVTLSCEQNLNHDAMYWYRQDPGQGLRLIYYSQIVNDFQKGDIAEGYSVSREKKESFPLTVTSAQKNPTAFYLCASSKQGGYTEAFFGQGTRLTVV.

This clone came up a few times. This chain uses TRBV7-3 with TRBJ1-2, with 8 nucleotides matching TRBD1. Unmatched junction bases numbered 9, after V lost 4 bases and J lost 5 bases. The CDR3 runs 15 residues. Germline V gene lookup returns CDR1 SGHTA and CDR2 FQGTGA. The CDR3 DNA reads TGTGCCAGCAGCTCACCGACAGGGGCGCGATATGGCTACACCTTC. It specifies CASSSPTGARYGYTF.

This CDR3 reads CASSQRVWGEYEQYF. The CDR3 nucleotides read TGCGCCAGCAGTCAAAGGGTCTGGGGCGAGTACGAGCAGTACTTC. The chain joins TRBV23-1 to TRBJ2-7; the D gene is possibly TRBD1 (5 bases). TRBV23-1 is classed as an ORF, of uncertain function. The V gene lost 2 bases and the J gene lost 4 bases, with 15 bases spanning the gap. This CDR3 has 15 amino acids.

V is TRBV27 and J is TRBJ2-2, with D possibly TRBD2 on 5 matching bases. V dropped 3 bases and J dropped 6 bases, with 32 bases sitting between them. The CDR3 is made up of 21 amino acids. Germline loops: CDR1 MNHEY, CDR2 SMNVEV (reference sequence). CDR3 bases: TGTGCCAGCAGTTTTACTGGGGAGCGAGATTGGGCCAACCGTTGGGCCGGGGAGCTGTTTTTT. Protein: CASSFTGERDWANRWAGELFF.

The chain recombines TRBV19 with TRBJ1-5; D may be TRBD1 (6 bases). The ends were cut back, 3 bases at V and 2 bases at J, with 11 bases in the middle. CDR3 length: 15 residues. Germline values: CDR1 LNHDA, CDR2 SQIVND (reference sequence). The CDR3 nucleotides read TGTGCCAGTAGTATTTGGGCAGGGGGCAATCAGCCCCAGCATTTT. It yields the protein CASSIWAGGNQPQHF.

The genes are TRBV6-5 and TRBJ1-2; TRBD1 is a possible D gene (6 bases). Trimming took off 4 bases at V and 5 bases at J, with 11 bases between the two ends. CDR1 and CDR2 from the germline V gene are MNHEY and SVGAGI. CDR3 length: 13 residues. The chain's CDR3 is CASSSRGRYGYTF. CDR3 bases: TGTGCCAGCAGTTCCAGGGGCCGGTATGGCTACACCTTC.

The chain links TRBV2 to TRBJ2-3; tentative D call: TRBD1 (6 bases). CDR3 length: 14 amino acids. Trimming left V 5 bases short and J 0 bases short, with 9 bases between. The germline V gene encodes CDR1 SNHLY and CDR2 FYNNEI. The CDR3 reads CASSYRASTDTQYF. CDR3 sequence (DNA): TGTGCCAGCAGTTACAGGGCTAGCACAGATACGCAGTATTTT.

This chain uses TRBV11-2 with TRBJ1-4, with a possible D match to TRBD1 (5 bases). CDR3 length: 16 amino acids. The ends were cut back, 1 base at V and 3 bases at J, with 12 bases in the middle. Germline V gene sequence: CDR1 SGHAT, CDR2 FQNNGV. This CDR3 reads CASSLGSRGANEKLFF. The CDR3 DNA follows: TGTGCCAGCAGCTTAGGGTCCCGGGGGGCTAATGAAAAACTGTTTTTT.

The rearrangement links TRBV7-9 to TRBJ2-7; 10 bases align to TRBD2. Trimming at V came to 6 bases and at J to 2 bases, leaving 1 base not matched to a gene. The germline V gene encodes CDR1 SEHNR and CDR2 FQNEAQ (reference sequence). This CDR3 spans 13 amino acids. The CDR3 spells CASRLAGAYEQYF. The CDR3 DNA reads as TGTGCCAGCAGGCTAGCGGGGGCCTACGAGCAGTACTTC.

This chain uses TRBV19 with TRBJ2-7; 7 bases map to TRBD2. CDR3 size: 15 residues. The ends lost 4 bases at V and 2 bases at J; junction bases unmatched: 8. Germline CDR1 is LNHDA and CDR2 is SQIVND (reference sequence). CDR3 amino acids: CASSKGGALTYEQYF. The DNA of the CDR3 is TGTGCCAGTAGTAAGGGAGGGGCGCTAACCTACGAGCAGTACTTC. The full variable domain, completed using reference TRBV19 and TRBJ2-7, is DGGITQSPKYLFRKEGQNVTLSCEQNLNHDAMYWYRQDPGQGLRLIYYSQIVNDFQKGDIAEGYSVSREKKESFPLTVTSAQKNPTAFYLCASSKGGALTYEQYFGPGTRLTVT.

V is TRBV11-2 and J is TRBJ1-2; the match to TRBD1 covers 7 bases. J was trimmed by 10 bases and V by 5 bases; bases with no gene match: 22. CDR3 length: 17 amino acids. Germline V CDR1 and CDR2: SGHAT, FQNNGV. In nucleotides, the CDR3 is TGTGCCAGCAGCCAAGGGGCACAGGGGAGAGGCTATGGTGACTACACCTTC. It encodes CASSQGAQGRGYGDYTF.

The chain couples TRBV28 to TRBJ2-2; 8 bases are a match to TRBD1. V gave up 7 bases and J gave up 4 bases; unmatched junction bases: 8. CDR1 is MDHEN and CDR2 is SYDVKM in the germline V gene. CDR3 size: 15 residues. CDR3 DNA: TGTGCCAGCATTGCAGGGGGCGCTGGCACCGGGGAGCTGTTTTTT. Translated, it gives CASIAGGAGTGELFF.

This chain connects TRBV28 to TRBJ2-5; 8 nucleotides line up with TRBD1. Per germline, CDR1 MDHEN and CDR2 SYDVKM. Trimming at V came to 3 bases and at J to 5 bases, leaving 2 bases not matched to a gene. The CDR3 is made up of 13 amino acids. The CDR3 DNA follows: TGTGCCAGCAGTTTCAGGGGGCGGGAGACCCAGTACTTC. Residues: CASSFRGRETQYF.

The CDR3 nucleotides are TGTGCCAGCAGTTACTCAGGGGATCAGCCCCAGCATTTT. As protein: CASSYSGDQPQHF. V and J are TRBV6-5 and TRBJ1-5; D may be TRBD1 (5 bases). This CDR3 is built from 13 residues. Germline V gene lookup returns CDR1 MNHEY and CDR2 SVGAGI. The ends were cut back, 0 bases at V and 5 bases at J, with 5 bases in the middle.